This T cell receptor beta chain originates from a study of shared clonotypes between healthy human individuals (TCRdb year 2020). For the study in its entirety: A few men and two women, aged 18 to 49 years, made up the cohort. Between about 0.8 and 9 billion PBMCs per donor were obtained by leukapheresis. Blood TCR repertoires of roughly five healthy adults were deeply sequenced to estimate repertoire size and the extent of clonotype sharing between individuals. To increase sequencing depth and limit assay-specific biases, different laboratories used diverse techniques to prepare libraries and sequence TCR repertoires. The full study reports these points: Sampling was restricted to blood, and TCR repertoires in tissues likely differ from the TCR repertoires found in blood. Because the study included a small number of donors, the genetic and exposure-history diversity represented was limited. Pairwise subsampling led to the expectation that sequencing depth would affect the degree of clonotype sharing among donors.

Using the deep immunoSEQ assay, TCR CDR3 regions were amplified from genomic DNA by multiplex PCR. Extracted genomic DNA from each cell subset was spread evenly across all wells of several immunoSEQ 96-well plates, with each plate serving as a replicate. For unsorted PBMC, around 300 ng of genomic DNA, equivalent to around 30,000 T cell genomes, went into each replicate PCR. Unsorted PBMC genomic DNA was sequenced across ten immunoSEQ deep assay plates. Purified libraries were quantified with a Qubit 3.0 fluorometer, sized on a Bioanalyzer 2100, and re-quantified with the KAPA Library Quantification kit. Every immunoSEQ 96-well plate was sequenced on a dedicated single-read 150-cycle Illumina NextSeq 550 flow cell. The paper's processing steps were these. The immunoSEQ output contained only junctional sequences without quality scores, so filtering could not match that applied to full-length reads. Sequences were annotated with PyIR, a Python wrapper for IgBLAST v1.9, using IMGT germline references to assign V/J genes and CDR3. Any read was removed if the V/J assignment was weak (E-value above 1e-6), the CDR3 was missing, or the read contained stop codons, out-of-frame junctions, or ambiguous translated residues. V3J clonotypes were defined as sequences sharing an identical inferred V gene, J gene, and CDR3 amino acid sequence. Percentage overlap between repertoires was computed as shared unique clonotypes divided by the size of the smaller repertoire. Repertoire richness was assessed with RTK rarefaction, the Chao1 estimator, and Recon v2.1 estimates of unobserved clonotypes. The table comes from immuneACCESS by way of TCRdb, which keeps in-frame sequences with V and J called. Part of the clones is missing from these tables; in studies checked, under half for an unresolved V gene and the rest for unknown reasons. Clone size and the V and J calls come from that table; the DNA yielded D and trimming. The sample table lists around 510,000 clones, roughly 79% of them with a count of one. About 12% of the sample belongs to the ten largest clones.

A note on this clone: It lacks a known antigen. No qualities accompany the bases; no much larger clone lies one base away.

Healthy HIV-negative adults with no recently reported acute infections or vaccinations were included as donors. All donors were Caucasian adults living in Nashville, Tennessee, USA. In the unsorted samples, 90 million or so PBMCs were counted, and genomic DNA was extracted using the QIAamp DNA Blood Mini kit. After blood collection by leukapheresis, PBMCs were isolated using Ficoll-Histopaque density gradient centrifugation and then cryopreserved in the vapor phase of liquid nitrogen. The junction shows trimming of 6 bases on V and 3 bases on J, and the gene matches do not reach 10 bases of it. As encoded in the germline V gene (reference sequence), CDR1 is LNHDA while CDR2 is SQIVND. From the cysteine up to the phenylalanine, the CDR3 has a length of 15 residues. The DNA shown is the 45-base CDR3, in frame from base 1.

Sequenced sample: PBMCs. This TCR was recovered from a woman between 40 and 50 years old in good health. Some clones in this sample may be carry-over from other donors' samples. The V gene is TRBV19 and the J gene is TRBJ2-7; 8 bases in the middle match TRBD2. The CDR3 region reads CASSPGGDSGYEQYF. The bases read TGTGCCAGTAGCCCCGGGGGGGACTCCGGCTACGAGCAGTACTTC.